What follows are 2 T cell receptor beta chains derived from one specimen sequenced in a study of cytomegalovirus exposure and HLA in healthy donors. PCR used 60 Vbeta primers and 13 Jbeta primers. Data came from immunoSEQ multiplex PCR; TCRdb stores just in-frame clones and leaves some out. The table has approximately 190,000 clones, 70% seen once. Sequenced sample: PBMCs. These receptors were taken from a man aged 35-49 years in good health and CMV-seropositive.

This chain uses TRBV7-9 with TRBJ1-1, with D perhaps matching TRBD1 (6 bases). Trimming left V 4 bases short and J 10 bases short, with 13 bases between. CDR3 length: 12 residues. CDR1 SEHNR and CDR2 FQNEAQ come from the germline V gene (reference sequence). The CDR3 here is CASSSTGPGAFF. CDR3 coding DNA: TGTGCCAGCAGCTCGACAGGCCCGGGAGCTTTCTTT.

The chain has TRBV7-9 and TRBJ2-7, with D possibly being TRBD2 (6 bases). The germline V and J ends were trimmed by 5 bases and 3 bases, with 17 bases remaining between them. Germline lookup yields CDR1 SEHNR and CDR2 FQNEAQ (reference sequence). The CDR3 is 15 residues long. CDR3 residues: CASSLTSGSYYEQYF. In DNA form, the CDR3 reads TGTGCCAGCAGCCTGACCTCCGGGAGTTACTACGAGCAGTACTTC.